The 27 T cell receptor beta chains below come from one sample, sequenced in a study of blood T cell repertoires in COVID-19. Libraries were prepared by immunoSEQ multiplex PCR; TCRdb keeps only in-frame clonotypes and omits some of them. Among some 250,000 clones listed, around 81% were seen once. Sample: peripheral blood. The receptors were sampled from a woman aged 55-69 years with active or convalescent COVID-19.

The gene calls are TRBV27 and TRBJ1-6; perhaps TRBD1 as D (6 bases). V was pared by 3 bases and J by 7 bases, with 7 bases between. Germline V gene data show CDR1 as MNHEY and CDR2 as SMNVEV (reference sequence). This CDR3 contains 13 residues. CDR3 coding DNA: TGTGCCAGCAGTTTGAGGGGGAATTCACCCCTCCACTTT. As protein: CASSLRGNSPLHF.

CDR3 nucleotides: TGTGCCAGCAGCCCCGGACAGGGTGTCACAGATACGCAGTATTTT. Amino acids: CASSPGQGVTDTQYF. The rearrangement joins TRBV9 to TRBJ2-3, with TRBD1 matching over 8 bases. V shed 4 bases, J shed 2 bases, and the junction held 6 bases outside the gene matches. There are 15 residues in the CDR3. The germline V gene encodes CDR1 SGDLS and CDR2 YYNGEE. Full variable domain (rest looked up from reference TRBV9 and TRBJ2-3): DSGVTQTPKHLITATGQRVTLRCSPRSGDLSVYWYQQSLDQGLQFLIQYYNGEERAKGNILERFSAQQFPDLHSELNLSSLELGDSALYFCASSPGQGVTDTQYFGPGTRLTVL.

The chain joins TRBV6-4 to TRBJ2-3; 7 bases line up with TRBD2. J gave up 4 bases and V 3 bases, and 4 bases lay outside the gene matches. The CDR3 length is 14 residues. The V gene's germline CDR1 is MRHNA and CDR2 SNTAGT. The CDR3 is CASSESGGADTQYF. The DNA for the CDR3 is TGTGCCAGCAGTGAAAGTGGGGGGGCAGATACGCAGTATTTT.

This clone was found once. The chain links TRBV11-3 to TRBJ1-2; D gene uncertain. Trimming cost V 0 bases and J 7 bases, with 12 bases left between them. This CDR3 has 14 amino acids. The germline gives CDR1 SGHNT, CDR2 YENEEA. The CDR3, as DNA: TGTGCCAGCAGCTTAGATCGTGGCGGGGTTGGCTACACCTTC. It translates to CASSLDRGGVGYTF.

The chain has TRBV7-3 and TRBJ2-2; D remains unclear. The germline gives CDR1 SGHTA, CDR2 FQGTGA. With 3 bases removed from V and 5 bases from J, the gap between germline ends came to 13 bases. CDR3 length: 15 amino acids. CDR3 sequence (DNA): TGTGCCAGCAGCTTGGGTCGGTCCGGGACCGGGGAGCTGTTTTTT. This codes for CASSLGRSGTGELFF.

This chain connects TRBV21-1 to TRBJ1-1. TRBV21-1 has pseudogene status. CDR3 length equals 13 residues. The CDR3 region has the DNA TGTGCCAGCAGCCGTGGGAGACCAACTGAAGCTTTCTTT. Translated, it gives CASSRGRPTEAFF.

The CDR3 DNA follows: TGTGCCAGTAAGAGCAGCGGGGGGGCCTACAATGAGCAGTTCTTC. It is translated as CASKSSGGAYNEQFF. V is TRBV19 and J is TRBJ2-1, with 10 bases fitting TRBD2. The CDR3 covers 15 residues. The trim removed 7 bases at V and 2 bases at J, leaving 5 bases unmatched. Germline-derived CDR1 and CDR2 are LNHDA and SQIVND (reference sequence).

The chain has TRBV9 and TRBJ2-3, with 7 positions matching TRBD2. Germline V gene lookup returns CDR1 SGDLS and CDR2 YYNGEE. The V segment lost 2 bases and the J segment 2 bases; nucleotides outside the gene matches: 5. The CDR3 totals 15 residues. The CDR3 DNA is TGTGCCAGCAGCGTGGGTAGCGGGTTCACAGATACGCAGTATTTT. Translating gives CASSVGSGFTDTQYF.

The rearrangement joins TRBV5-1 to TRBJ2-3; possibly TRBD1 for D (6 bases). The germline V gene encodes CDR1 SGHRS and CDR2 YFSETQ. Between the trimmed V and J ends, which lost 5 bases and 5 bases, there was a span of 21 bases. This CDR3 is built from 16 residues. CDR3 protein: CASSPGADSRGDTQYF. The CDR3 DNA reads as TGCGCCAGCAGTCCGGGCGCGGATAGCAGGGGAGATACGCAGTATTTT.

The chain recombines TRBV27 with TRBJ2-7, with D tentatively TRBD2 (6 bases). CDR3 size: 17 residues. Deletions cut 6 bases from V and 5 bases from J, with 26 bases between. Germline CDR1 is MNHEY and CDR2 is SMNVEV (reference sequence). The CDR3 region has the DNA TGTGCCAGCAGGGCCGTAGCGGCGGATAAAAACGTACACGAGCAGTACTTC. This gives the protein CASRAVAADKNVHEQYF.

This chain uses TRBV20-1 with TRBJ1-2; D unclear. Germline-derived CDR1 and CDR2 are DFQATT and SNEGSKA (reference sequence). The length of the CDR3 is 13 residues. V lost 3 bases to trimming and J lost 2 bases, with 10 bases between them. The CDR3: CSASRDGNYGYTF. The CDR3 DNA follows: TGCAGTGCTAGTCGCGACGGGAACTATGGCTACACCTTC.

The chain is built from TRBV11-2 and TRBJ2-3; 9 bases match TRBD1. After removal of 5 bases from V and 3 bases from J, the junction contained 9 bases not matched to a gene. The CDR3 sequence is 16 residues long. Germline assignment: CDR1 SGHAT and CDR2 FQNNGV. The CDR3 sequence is CASSALQGARTDTQYF. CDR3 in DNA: TGTGCCAGCAGCGCCCTACAGGGGGCGCGGACAGATACGCAGTATTTT.

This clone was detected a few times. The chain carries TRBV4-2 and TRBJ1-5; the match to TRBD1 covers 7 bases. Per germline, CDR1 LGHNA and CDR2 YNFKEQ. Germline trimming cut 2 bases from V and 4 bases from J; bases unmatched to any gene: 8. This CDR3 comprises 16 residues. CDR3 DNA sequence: TGTGCCAGCAGCCAATCCCCCCGGGACAGTAATCAGCCCCAGCATTTT. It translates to CASSQSPRDSNQPQHF.

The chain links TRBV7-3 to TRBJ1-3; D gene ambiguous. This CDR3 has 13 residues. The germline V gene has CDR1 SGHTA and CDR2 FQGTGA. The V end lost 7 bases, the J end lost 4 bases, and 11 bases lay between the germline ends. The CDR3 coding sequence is TGTGCCAGCACCTCTAGTCGGGGAAACACCATATATTTT. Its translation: CASTSSRGNTIYF.

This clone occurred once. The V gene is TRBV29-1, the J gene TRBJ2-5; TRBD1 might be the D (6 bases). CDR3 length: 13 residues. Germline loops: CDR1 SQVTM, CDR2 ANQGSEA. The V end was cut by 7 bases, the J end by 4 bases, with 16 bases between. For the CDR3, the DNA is TGCAGCGCCTCCCAGACAGGACGAGAGACCCAGTACTTC. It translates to CSASQTGRETQYF.

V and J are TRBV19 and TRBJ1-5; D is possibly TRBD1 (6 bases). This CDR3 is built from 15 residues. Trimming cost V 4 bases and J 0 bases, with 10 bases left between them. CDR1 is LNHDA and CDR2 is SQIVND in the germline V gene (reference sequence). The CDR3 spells CASSKQGYSNQPQHF. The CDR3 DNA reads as TGTGCCAGTAGTAAGCAGGGGTATAGCAATCAGCCCCAGCATTTT. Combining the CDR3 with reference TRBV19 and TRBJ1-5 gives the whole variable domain DGGITQSPKYLFRKEGQNVTLSCEQNLNHDAMYWYRQDPGQGLRLIYYSQIVNDFQKGDIAEGYSVSREKKESFPLTVTSAQKNPTAFYLCASSKQGYSNQPQHFGDGTRLSIL.

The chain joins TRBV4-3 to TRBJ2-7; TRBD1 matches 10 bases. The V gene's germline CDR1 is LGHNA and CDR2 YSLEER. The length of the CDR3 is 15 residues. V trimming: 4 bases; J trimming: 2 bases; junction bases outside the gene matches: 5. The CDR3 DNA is TGCGCCAGCAGCCGGGACAGGGGTCCTACCTACGAGCAGTACTTC. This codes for CASSRDRGPTYEQYF.

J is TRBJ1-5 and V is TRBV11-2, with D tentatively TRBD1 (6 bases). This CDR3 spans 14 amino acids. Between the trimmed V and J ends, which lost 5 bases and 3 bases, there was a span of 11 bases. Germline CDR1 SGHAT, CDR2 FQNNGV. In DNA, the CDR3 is TGTGCCAGCAGCCCGGACAGAAACAATCAGCCCCAGCATTTT. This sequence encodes CASSPDRNNQPQHF.

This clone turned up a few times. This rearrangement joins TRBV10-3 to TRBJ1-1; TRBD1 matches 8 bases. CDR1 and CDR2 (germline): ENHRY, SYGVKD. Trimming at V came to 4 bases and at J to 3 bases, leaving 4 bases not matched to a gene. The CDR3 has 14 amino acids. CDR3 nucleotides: TGTGCCATCAGTGGAACAGGGGGGTACACTGAAGCTTTCTTT. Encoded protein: CAISGTGGYTEAFF.

For the CDR3, the DNA is TGTGCCAGCAGCCCATGGACAGTGAATACGCAGTATTTT. Translating it yields CASSPWTVNTQYF. The chain employs TRBV5-6 and TRBJ2-3; D may be TRBD1 (6 bases). The ends were cut back, 4 bases at V and 7 bases at J, with 13 bases in the middle. The CDR3 contains 13 residues. Germline values: CDR1 SGHDT, CDR2 YYEEEE.

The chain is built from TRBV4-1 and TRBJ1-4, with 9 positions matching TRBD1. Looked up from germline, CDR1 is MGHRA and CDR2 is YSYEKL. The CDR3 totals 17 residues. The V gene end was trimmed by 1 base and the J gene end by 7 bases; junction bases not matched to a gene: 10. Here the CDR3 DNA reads TGCGCCAGCAGCCAAGGACCGGGGACAGGGCGGTCTGAAAAACTGTTTTTT. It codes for CASSQGPGTGRSEKLFF.

CDR3 DNA: TGTGCCAGCAGCTCTTCCCCCATCCGGTCAAACACTGAAGCTTTCTTT. Translating gives CASSSSPIRSNTEAFF. The chain links TRBV7-6 to TRBJ1-1; D remains unclear. Looked up from germline, CDR1 is SGHVS and CDR2 is FNYEAQ. CDR3 length: 16 amino acids. V lost 4 bases and J lost 2, with 17 bases in between.

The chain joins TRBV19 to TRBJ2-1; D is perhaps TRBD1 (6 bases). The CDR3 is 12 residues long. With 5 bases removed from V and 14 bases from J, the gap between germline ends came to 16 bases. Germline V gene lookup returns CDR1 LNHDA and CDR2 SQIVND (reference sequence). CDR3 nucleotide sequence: TGTGCCAGTAGTGGCCCCGGGACATTTAAGTTCTTC. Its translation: CASSGPGTFKFF.

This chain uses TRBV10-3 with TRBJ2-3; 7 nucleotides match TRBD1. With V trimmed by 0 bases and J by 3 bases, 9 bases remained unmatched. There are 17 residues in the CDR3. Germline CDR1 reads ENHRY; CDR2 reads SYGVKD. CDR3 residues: CAISESIGSGGTDTQYF. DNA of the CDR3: TGTGCCATCAGTGAGTCGATAGGGTCAGGGGGAACAGATACGCAGTATTTT.

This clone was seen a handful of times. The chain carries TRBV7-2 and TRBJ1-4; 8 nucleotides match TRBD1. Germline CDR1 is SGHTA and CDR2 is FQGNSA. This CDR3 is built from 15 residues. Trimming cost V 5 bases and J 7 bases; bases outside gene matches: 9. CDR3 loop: CASSLTTGDFEKLFF. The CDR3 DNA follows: TGTGCCAGCAGCCTCACGACAGGGGATTTTGAAAAACTGTTTTTT.

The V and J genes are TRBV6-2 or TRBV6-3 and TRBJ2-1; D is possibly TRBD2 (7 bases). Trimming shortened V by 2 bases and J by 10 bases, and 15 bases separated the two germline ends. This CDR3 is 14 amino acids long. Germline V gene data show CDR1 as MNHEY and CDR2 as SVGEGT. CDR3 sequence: CASSYDAGAREQFF. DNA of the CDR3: TGTGCCAGCAGTTACGACGCGGGGGCACGAGAGCAGTTCTTC.

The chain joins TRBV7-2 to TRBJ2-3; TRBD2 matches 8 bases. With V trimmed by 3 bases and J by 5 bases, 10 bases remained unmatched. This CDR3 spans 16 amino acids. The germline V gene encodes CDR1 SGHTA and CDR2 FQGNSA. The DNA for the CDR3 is TGTGCCAGCAGCTTGGAAGGCCGGGGGGGTGGAGATACGCAGTATTTT. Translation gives CASSLEGRGGGDTQYF.